This T cell receptor beta chain was captured by sequencing in a study of blood T cell repertoires in COVID-19 (dated by TCRdb to 2020 to 2021). In terms of the full investigation: Samples covering the acute and convalescent phases of COVID-19 were provided by collaborators in the United States, Italy and Spain. The repertoires were made available in a free public database intended to serve as a resource for research on the immune response to SARS-CoV-2. The sample metadata nearly always contained a de-identified subject ID, COVID-19 status, age in years and sex. The prospective study material was composed of cDNA or gDNA derived from T cells, B-cell-depleted T cells, or PBMCs. Deeply sampled blood TCRbeta repertoires from subjects exposed to, actively infected with, or recovered from COVID-19 were included in the dataset. Where available, HLA class I and class II types were obtained from metadata supplied by the sample provider rather than from assay-based typing. Samples came from the ongoing ImmuneRACE study (first 160 participants) plus 1,254 subjects from 6 global collaborators. Overall study results and their limits: The amount of clinical and demographic metadata varied by source and participant and was provided uncurated.

TCRbeta CDR3 regions were amplified from genomic DNA by means of the immunoSEQ Assay, a bias-controlled multiplex PCR. Per the source publication's procedure: Within the assay, amplification of reference gene primers was used to estimate how many nucleated cells each sample contained. To quantify the absolute abundance of each unique TCRbeta CDR3 rearrangement, sequence reads were collapsed and filtered. For each sample, productive Simpson clonality was calculated as the square root of Simpson's diversity index across productive rearrangements. The table comes from immuneACCESS by way of TCRdb, which keeps in-frame sequences with V and J called. Part of the clones is missing from these tables; in studies checked, under half for an unresolved V gene and the rest for unknown reasons. Clone size and V and J calls were adopted from that table, with D and trimming inferred from the DNA. A total of a few hundred thousand clones appear in this sample, 90% of them only once. Less than 15% of the sample comes from the top ten.

From a lookup of the germline V gene (reference sequence), CDR1 and CDR2 are SGHNT and YYREEE. The CDR3 goes from the cysteine to the phenylalanine over 14 residues. Left in the record is the CDR3 DNA by itself, 42 bases read in frame from the first base. V lost 4 bases and J lost 3 bases, and the count of bases not matched to a germline gene is 2. About this clone: Its antigen is unknown. No quality values exist for individual bases; no much larger clone is one base distant.

Enrolling through a virtual design, the prospective study's participants ranged in age from roughly 18 to 95 years and lived across roughly 24 United States geographic areas. To assign participants to cohorts, the prospective study relied on clinical history that participants themselves reported in a screening survey and a study questionnaire. Exposed participants had been in contact, within 2 weeks of entering the study, with a person who had a PCR-confirmed or clinician-diagnosed case of COVID-19. In the prospective study, whole blood, serum and a nasopharyngeal or oropharyngeal swab were collected from each participant by mobile phlebotomists. Prospective study participants could optionally give additional blood draws and questionnaires over an approximately two-month period. Before DNA extraction, prospective study blood samples were shipped either frozen or at room temperature.

This chain joins TRBV5-4 to TRBJ1-4, and TRBD1 matches 8 of the central bases. This clonotype was sampled from a man aged 25 to 45 who had been exposed to COVID-19. The source material was PBMCs or T cells enriched from blood (not recorded which). The nucleotide sequence is given as TGTGCCAGCAGCCTGGACAGGGCTAATGAAAAACTGTTTTTT. This translates into CASSLDRANEKLFF.